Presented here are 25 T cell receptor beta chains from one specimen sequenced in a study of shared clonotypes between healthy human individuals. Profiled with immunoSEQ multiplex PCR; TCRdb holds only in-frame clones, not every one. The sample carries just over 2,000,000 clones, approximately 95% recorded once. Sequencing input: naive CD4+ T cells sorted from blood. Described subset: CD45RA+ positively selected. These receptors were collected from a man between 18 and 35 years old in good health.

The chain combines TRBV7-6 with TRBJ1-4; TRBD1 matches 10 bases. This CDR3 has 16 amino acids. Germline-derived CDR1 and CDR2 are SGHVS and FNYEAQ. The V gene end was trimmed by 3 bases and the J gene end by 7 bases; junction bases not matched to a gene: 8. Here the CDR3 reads CASSLGQGLVGEKLFF. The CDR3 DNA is TGTGCCAGCAGCTTGGGACAGGGGCTAGTTGGTGAAAAACTGTTTTTT.

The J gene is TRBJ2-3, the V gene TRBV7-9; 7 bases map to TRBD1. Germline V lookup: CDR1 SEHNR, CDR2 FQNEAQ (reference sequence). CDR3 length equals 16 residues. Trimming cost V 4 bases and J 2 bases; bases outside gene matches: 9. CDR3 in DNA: TGTGCCAGCAGCTCCCCGGGGACAGCTATCACAGATACGCAGTATTTT. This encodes CASSSPGTAITDTQYF. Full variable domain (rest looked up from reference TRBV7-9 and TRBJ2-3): DTGVSQNPRHKITKRGQNVTFRCDPISEHNRLYWYRQTLGQGPEFLTYFQNEAQLEKSRLLSDRFSAERPKGSFSTLEIQRTEQGDSAMYLCASSSPGTAITDTQYFGPGTRLTVL.

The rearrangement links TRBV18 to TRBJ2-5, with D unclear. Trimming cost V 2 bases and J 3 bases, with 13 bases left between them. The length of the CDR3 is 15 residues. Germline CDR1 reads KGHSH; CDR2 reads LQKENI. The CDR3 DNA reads TGTGCCAGCTCACCAGTATCCGGGTTCGAAGAGACCCAGTACTTC. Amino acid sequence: CASSPVSGFEETQYF.

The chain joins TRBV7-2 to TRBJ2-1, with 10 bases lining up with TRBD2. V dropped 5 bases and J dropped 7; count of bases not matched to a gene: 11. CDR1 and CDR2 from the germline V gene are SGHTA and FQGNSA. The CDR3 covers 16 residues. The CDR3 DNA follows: TGTGCCAGCAGCCGGCCCCTAGCGGGGGCTGGAAATGAGCAGTTCTTC. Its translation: CASSRPLAGAGNEQFF.

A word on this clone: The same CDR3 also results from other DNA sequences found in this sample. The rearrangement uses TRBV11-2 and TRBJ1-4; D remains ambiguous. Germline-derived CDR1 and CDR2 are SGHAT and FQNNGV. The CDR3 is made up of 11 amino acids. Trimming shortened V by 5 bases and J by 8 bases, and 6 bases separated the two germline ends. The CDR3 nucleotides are TGTGCCAGCAGCCTATCAGAAAAACTGTTTTTT. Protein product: CASSLSEKLFF.

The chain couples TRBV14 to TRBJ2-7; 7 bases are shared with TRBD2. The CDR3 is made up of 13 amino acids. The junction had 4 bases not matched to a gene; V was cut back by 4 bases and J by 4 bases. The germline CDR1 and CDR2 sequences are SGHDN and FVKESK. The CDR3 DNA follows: TGTGCCAGCAGCCGGGGACTAATATACGAGCAGTACTTC. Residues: CASSRGLIYEQYF.

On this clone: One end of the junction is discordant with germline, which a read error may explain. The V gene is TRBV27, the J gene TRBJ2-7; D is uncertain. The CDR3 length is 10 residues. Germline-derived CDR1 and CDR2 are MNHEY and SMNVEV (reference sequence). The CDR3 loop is CASGFIEQYF. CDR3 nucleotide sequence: TGTGCCAGCGGTTTTATCGAGCAGTACTTC.

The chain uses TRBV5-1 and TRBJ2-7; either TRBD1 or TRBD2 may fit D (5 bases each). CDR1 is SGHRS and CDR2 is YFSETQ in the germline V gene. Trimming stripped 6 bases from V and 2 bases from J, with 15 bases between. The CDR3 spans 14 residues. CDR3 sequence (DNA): TGCGCCAGCACCATAGGGACGGAGACCTACGAGCAGTACTTC. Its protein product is CASTIGTETYEQYF.

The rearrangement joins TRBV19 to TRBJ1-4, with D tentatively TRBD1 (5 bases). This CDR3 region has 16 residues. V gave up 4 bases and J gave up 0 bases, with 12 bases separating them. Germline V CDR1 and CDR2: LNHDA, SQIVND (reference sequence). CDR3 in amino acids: CASSTGLATTNEKLFF. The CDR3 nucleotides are TGTGCCAGTAGTACAGGGCTCGCCACAACTAATGAAAAACTGTTTTTT.

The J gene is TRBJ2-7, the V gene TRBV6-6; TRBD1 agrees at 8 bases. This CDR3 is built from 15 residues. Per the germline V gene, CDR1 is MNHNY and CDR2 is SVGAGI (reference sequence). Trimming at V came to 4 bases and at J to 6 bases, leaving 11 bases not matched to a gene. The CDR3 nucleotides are TGTGCCAGCAGTTCCTTCCAGACAGGGGCCATCGAGCAGTACTTC. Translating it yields CASSSFQTGAIEQYF.

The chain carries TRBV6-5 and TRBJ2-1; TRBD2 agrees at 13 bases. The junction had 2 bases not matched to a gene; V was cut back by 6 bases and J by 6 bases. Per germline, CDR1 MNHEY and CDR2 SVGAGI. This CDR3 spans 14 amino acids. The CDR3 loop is CASRWTSGSNEQFF. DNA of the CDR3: TGTGCCAGCAGATGGACTAGCGGGAGCAATGAGCAGTTCTTC.

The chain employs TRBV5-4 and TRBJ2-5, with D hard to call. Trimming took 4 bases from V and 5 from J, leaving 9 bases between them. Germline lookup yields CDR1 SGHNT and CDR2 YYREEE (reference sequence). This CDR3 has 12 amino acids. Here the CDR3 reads CASSPGLETQYF. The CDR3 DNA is TGTGCCAGCAGCCCTGGGTTGGAGACCCAGTACTTC.

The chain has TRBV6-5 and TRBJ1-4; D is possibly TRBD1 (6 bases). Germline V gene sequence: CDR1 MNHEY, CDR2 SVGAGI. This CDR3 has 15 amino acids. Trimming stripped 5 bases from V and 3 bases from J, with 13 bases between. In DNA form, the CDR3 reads TGTGCCAGCAGTGCGAACAGGGCGGCTAATGAAAAACTGTTTTTT. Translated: CASSANRAANEKLFF.

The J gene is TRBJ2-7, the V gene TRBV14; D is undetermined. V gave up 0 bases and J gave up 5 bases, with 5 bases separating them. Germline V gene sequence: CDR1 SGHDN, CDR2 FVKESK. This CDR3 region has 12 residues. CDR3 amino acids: CASSQESNEQYF. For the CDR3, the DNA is TGTGCCAGCAGCCAAGAATCCAACGAGCAGTACTTC.

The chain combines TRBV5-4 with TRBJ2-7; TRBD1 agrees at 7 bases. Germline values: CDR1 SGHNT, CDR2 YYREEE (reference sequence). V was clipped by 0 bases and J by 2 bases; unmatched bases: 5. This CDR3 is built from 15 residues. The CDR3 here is CASSLEGQTTYEQYF. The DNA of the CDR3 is TGTGCCAGCAGCTTGGAGGGACAGACCACCTACGAGCAGTACTTC.

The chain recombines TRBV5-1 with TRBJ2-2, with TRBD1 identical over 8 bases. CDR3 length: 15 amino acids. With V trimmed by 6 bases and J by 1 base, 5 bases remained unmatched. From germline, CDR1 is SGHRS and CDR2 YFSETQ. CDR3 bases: TGCGCCAGCACCTCCGGGACAGGGAACACCGGGGAGCTGTTTTTT. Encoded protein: CASTSGTGNTGELFF.

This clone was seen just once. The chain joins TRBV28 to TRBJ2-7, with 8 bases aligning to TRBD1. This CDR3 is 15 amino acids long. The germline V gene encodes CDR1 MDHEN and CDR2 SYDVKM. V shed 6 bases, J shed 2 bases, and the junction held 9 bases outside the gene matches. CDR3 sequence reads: CASRNRGTGTYEQYF. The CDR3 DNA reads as TGTGCCAGCAGAAACAGAGGGACAGGAACCTACGAGCAGTACTTC.

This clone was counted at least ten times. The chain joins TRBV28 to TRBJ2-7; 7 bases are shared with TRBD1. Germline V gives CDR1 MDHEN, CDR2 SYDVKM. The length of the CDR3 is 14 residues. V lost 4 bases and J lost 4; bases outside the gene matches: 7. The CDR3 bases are TGTGCCAGCAGTTCTCAGACAGGGCGGTACGAGCAGTACTTC. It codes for CASSSQTGRYEQYF.

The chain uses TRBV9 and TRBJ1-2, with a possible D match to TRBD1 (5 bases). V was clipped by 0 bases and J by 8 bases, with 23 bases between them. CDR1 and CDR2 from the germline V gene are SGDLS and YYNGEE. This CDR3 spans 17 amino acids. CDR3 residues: CASSVDENRLITTGYTF. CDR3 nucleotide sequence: TGTGCCAGCAGCGTAGATGAAAACAGGTTAATAACTACGGGCTACACCTTC.

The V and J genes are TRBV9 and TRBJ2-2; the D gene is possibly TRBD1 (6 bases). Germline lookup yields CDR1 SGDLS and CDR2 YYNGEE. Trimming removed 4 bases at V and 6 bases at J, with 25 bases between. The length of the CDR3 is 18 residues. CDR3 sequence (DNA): TGTGCCAGCAGCCTTAAAGGGCAACTTGCCAGGGGTTCCGGGGAGCTGTTTTTT. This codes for CASSLKGQLARGSGELFF.

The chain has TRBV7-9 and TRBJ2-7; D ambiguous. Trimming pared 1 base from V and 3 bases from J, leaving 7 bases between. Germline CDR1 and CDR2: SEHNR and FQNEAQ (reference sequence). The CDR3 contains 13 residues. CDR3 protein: CASSLDSFYEQYF. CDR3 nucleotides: TGTGCCAGCAGCTTAGACAGCTTCTACGAGCAGTACTTC.

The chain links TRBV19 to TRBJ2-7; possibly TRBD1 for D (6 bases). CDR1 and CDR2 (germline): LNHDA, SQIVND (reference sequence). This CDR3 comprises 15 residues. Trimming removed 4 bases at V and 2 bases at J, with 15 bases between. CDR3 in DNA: TGTGCCAGTAGTACTGGACCCGGGACAACCTACGAGCAGTACTTC. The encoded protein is CASSTGPGTTYEQYF. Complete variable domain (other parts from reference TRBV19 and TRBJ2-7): DGGITQSPKYLFRKEGQNVTLSCEQNLNHDAMYWYRQDPGQGLRLIYYSQIVNDFQKGDIAEGYSVSREKKESFPLTVTSAQKNPTAFYLCASSTGPGTTYEQYFGPGTRLTVT.

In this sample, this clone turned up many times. The CDR3 DNA sequence: TGTGCCAGCCTAAGACAGGGGGCAGGCGGGGAGCTGTTTTTT. It translates to CASLRQGAGGELFF. J is TRBJ2-2 and V is TRBV6-5; 10 bases agree with TRBD1. The CDR3 covers 14 residues. The J segment lost 7 bases and the V segment lost 8 bases, leaving 7 bases of the junction unmatched. The germline V gene encodes CDR1 MNHEY and CDR2 SVGAGI.

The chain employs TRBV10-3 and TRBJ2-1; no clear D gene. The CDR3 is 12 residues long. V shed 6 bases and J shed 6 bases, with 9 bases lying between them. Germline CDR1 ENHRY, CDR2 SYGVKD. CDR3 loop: CAISLTGNEQFF. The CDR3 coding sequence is TGTGCCATCAGCCTGACGGGCAATGAGCAGTTCTTC.

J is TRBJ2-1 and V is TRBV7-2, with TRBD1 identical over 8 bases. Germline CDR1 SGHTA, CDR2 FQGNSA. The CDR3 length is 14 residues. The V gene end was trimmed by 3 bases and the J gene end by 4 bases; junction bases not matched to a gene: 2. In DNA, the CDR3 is TGTGCCAGCAGCTTCAGGGGGCAATACAATGAGCAGTTCTTC. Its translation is CASSFRGQYNEQFF.